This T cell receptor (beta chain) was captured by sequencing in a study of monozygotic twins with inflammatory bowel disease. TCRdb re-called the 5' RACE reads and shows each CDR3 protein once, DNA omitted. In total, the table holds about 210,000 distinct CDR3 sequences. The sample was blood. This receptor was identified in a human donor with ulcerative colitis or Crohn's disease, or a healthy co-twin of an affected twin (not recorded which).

CDR3 in amino acids: CASRVQDKKNSPLHF. The chain combines TRBV2 with TRBJ1-6; TCRdb's D call of TRBD1 is untestable without DNA. Germline CDR1 reads SNHLY; CDR2 reads FYNNEI. This CDR3 has 15 residues.